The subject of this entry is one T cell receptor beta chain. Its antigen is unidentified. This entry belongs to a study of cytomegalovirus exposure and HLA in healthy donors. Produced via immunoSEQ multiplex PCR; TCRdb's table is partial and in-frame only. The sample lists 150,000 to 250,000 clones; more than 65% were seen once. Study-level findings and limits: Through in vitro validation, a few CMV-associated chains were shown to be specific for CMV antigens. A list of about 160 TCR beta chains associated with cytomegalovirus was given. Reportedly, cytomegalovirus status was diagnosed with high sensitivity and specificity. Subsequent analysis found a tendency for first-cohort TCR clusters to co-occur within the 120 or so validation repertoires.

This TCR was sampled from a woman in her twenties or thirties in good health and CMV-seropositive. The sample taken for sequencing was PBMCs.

CDR3 DNA: TGTGCCAGCAGCGCTCGACAGGGGAGATTGGGCGAGCAGTACTTC. It is translated as CASSARQGRLGEQYF. J is TRBJ2-7 and V is TRBV6-5; 8 nucleotides agree with TRBD1. The germline gives CDR1 MNHEY, CDR2 SVGAGI. The CDR3 runs 15 residues. Trimming at V came to 6 bases and at J to 6 bases, leaving 13 bases not matched to a gene.